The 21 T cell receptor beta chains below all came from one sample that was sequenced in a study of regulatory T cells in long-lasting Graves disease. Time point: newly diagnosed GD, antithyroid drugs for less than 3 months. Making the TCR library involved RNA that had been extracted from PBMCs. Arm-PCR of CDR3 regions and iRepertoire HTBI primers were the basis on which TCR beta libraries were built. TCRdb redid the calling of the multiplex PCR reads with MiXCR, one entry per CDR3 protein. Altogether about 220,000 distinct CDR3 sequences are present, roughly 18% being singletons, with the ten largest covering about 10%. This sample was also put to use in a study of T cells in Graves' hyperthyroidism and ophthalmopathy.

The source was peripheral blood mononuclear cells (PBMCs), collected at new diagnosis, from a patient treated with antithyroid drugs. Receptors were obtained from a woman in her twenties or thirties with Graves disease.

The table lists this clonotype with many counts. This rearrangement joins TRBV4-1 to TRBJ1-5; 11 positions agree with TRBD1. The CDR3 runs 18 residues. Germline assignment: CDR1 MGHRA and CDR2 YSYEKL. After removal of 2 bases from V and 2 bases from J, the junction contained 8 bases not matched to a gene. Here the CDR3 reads CASSQPTGQGDRNQPQHF. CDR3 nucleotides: TGCGCCAGCAGCCAACCGACGGGACAGGGGGACCGCAATCAGCCCCAGCATTTT.

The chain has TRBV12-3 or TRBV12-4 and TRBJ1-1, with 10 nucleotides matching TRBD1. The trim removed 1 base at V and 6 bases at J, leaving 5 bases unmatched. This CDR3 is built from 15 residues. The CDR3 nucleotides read TGTGCCAGCAGTTTAGGGGGACAGGGGAGGGCTGAAGCTTTCTTT. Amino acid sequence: CASSLGGQGRAEAFF.

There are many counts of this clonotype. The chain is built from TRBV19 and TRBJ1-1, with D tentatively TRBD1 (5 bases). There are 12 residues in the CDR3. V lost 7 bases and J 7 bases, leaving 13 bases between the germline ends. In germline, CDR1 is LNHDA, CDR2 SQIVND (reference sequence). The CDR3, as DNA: TGTGCCAGTACGGTCAGGGATGGTGAAGCTTTCTTT. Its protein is CASTVRDGEAFF.

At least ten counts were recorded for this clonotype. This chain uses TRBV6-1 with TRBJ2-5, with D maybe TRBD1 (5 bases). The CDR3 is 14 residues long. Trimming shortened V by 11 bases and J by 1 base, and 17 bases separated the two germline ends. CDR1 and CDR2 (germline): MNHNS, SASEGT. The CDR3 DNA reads TGTGCCTCCCAAGCAGGGTTGACCCAAGAGACCCAGTACTTC. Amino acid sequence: CASQAGLTQETQYF.

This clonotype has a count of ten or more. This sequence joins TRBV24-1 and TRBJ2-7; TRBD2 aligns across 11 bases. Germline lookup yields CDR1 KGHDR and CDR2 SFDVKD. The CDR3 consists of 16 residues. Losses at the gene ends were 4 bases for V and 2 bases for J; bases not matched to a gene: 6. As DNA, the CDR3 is TGTGCCACCAGTGACCCGACTAGCGGGAAACCCTACGAGCAGTACTTC. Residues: CATSDPTSGKPYEQYF.

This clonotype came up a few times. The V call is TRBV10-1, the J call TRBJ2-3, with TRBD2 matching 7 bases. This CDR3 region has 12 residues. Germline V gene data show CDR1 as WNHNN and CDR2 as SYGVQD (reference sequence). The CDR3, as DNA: TGCCCGCCGGCGGGAGAAACAGATACGCAGTATTTT. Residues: CPPAGETDTQYF.

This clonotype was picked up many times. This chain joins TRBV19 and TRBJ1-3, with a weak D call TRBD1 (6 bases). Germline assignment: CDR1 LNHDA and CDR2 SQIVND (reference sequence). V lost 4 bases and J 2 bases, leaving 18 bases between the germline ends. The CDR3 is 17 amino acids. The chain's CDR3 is CASSTRLQGVAGNTIYF. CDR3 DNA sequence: TGTGCCAGTAGTACAAGATTACAGGGAGTGGCTGGAAACACCATATATTTT.

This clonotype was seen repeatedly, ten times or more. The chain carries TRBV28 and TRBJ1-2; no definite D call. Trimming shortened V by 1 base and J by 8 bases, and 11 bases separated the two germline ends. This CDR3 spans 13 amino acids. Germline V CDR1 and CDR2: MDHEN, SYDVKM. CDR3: CASSLFPGVGYTF. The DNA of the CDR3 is TGTGCCAGCAGTTTATTCCCAGGCGTCGGCTACACCTTC.

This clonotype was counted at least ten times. The CDR3 loop reads CASCPSWDREYNEQFF. CDR3 nucleotides: TGTGCCAGCTGCCCGTCCTGGGACAGGGAGTACAATGAGCAGTTCTTC. This chain uses TRBV6-2 or TRBV6-3 with TRBJ2-1; the match to TRBD1 covers 9 bases. The V gene end was trimmed by 8 bases and the J gene end by 4 bases; junction bases not matched to a gene: 12. The CDR3 length is 16 residues. Looked up from germline, CDR1 is MNHEY and CDR2 is SVGEGT.

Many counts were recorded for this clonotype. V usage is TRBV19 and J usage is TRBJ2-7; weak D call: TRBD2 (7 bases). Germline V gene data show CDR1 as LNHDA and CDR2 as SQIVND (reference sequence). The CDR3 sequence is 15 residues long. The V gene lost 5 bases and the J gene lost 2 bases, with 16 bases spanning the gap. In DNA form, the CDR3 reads TGTGCCAGTAGTGTAGGCGGGGGCGCCCCCTACGAGCAGTACTTC. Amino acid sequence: CASSVGGGAPYEQYF.

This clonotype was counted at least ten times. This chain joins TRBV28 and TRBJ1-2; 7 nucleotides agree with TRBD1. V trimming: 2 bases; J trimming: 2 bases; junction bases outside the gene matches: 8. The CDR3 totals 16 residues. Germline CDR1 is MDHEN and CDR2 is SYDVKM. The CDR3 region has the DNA TGTGCCAGCAGTTTACATACAGGGGCAATCAACTATGGCTACACCTTC. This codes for CASSLHTGAINYGYTF.

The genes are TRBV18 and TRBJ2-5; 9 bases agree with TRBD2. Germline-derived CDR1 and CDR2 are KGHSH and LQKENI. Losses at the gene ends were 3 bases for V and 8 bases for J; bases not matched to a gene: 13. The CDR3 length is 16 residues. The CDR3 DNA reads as TGTGCCAGCTCACCGGCACTAGCGGGTCCCGCGTTTACCCAGTACTTC. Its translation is CASSPALAGPAFTQYF.

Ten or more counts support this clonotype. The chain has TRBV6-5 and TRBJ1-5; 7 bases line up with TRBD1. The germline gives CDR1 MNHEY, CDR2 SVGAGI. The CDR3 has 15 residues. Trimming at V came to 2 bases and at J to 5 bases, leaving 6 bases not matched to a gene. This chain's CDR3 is CASSYGRGIHQPQHF. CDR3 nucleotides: TGTGCCAGCAGTTACGGCAGGGGGATTCATCAGCCCCAGCATTTT.

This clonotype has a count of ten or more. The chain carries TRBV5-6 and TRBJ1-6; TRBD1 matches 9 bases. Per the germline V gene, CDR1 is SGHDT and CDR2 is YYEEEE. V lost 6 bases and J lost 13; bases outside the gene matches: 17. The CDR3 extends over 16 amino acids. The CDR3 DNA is TGTGCCAGCACCCTCCGAGGACAGGGGCCTTCCTCGCCCCTCCACTTT. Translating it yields CASTLRGQGPSSPLHF.

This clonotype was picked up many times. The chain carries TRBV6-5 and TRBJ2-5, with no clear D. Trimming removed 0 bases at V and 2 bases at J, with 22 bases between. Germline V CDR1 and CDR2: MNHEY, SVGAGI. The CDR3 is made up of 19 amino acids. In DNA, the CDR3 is TGTGCCAGCAGTTACTCTGTGGGGTTTGTAGCTACCGCACAAGAGACCCAGTACTTC. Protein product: CASSYSVGFVATAQETQYF.

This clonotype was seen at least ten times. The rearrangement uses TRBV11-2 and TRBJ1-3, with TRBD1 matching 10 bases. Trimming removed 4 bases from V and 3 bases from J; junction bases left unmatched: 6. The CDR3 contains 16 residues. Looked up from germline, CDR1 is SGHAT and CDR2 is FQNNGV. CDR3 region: CASSSRDRGVGNTIYF. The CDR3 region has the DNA TGTGCCAGCAGCTCCCGGGACAGGGGCGTTGGAAACACCATATATTTT.

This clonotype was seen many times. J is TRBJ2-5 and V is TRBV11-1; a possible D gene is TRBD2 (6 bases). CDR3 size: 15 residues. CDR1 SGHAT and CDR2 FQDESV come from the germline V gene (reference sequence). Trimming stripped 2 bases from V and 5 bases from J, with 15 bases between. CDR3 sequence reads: CASSLTLGDSETQYF. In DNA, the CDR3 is TGTGCCAGCAGCTTAACGTTGGGGGACTCGGAGACCCAGTACTTC. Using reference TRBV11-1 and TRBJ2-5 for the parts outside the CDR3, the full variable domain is EAEVAQSPRYKITEKSQAVAFWCDPISGHATLYWYRQILGQGPELLVQFQDESVVDDSQLPKDRFSAERLKGVDSTLKIQPAELGDSAMYLCASSLTLGDSETQYFGPGTRLLVL.

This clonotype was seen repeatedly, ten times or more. The CDR3 DNA reads TGTGCCAGCAGTTTACGGACAGGGGTAGGGGAAAAACTGTTTTTT. Amino acids: CASSLRTGVGEKLFF. The chain recombines TRBV12-3 or TRBV12-4 with TRBJ1-4; 9 positions agree with TRBD1. The CDR3 loop spans 15 amino acids. V dropped 2 bases and J dropped 8; count of bases not matched to a gene: 6.

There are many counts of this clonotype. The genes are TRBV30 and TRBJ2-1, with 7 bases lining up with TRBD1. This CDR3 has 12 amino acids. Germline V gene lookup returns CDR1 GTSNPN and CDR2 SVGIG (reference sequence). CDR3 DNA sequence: TGTGGGGGGACCAAAGGGGGCCATGAGCAGTTCTTC. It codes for CGGTKGGHEQFF.

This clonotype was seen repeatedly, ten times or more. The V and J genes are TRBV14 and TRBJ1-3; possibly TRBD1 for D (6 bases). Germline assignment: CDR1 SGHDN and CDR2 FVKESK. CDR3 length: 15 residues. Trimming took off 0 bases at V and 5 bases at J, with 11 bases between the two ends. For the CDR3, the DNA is TGTGCCAGCAGCCAAGATCTGGACAGCAGAAACACCATATATTTT. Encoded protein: CASSQDLDSRNTIYF.

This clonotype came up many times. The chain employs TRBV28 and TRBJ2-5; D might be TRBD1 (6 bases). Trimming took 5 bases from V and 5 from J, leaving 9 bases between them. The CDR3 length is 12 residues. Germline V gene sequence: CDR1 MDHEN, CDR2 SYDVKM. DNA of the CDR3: TGTGCCAGCAGTCAGGGGCGGGAGACCCAGTACTTC. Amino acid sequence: CASSQGRETQYF.